This T cell receptor beta chain derives from a study of blood T cell repertoires in COVID-19. Study details: The United States, Italy and Spain were the sources of the acute and convalescent COVID-19 samples.

CDR1 and CDR2 from the germline V gene are SGHRS and YFSETQ. V gave up 3 bases and J gave up 8 bases, with 20 bases separating them. The CDR3 totals 16 residues. In the original analysis: Researchers report that nucleated cell counts were estimated from reference gene primer amplification. Libraries were prepared by immunoSEQ multiplex PCR; TCRdb keeps only in-frame clonotypes and omits some of them. V, J and clone size are those of that table, while D and trimming were read from the DNA. The sample holds about 260,000 clones; roughly 88% are singletons and the top ten take approximately 0.7%. Input material: peripheral blood. The chain carries TRBV5-1 and TRBJ1-4, with D possibly matching TRBD1 (6 bases). This receptor was identified in a human donor in a cohort sampled during active COVID-19. In DNA, the CDR3 is TGCGCCAGCAGCTGGGACCGACAGGCCCCGGGGGAAAAACTGTTTTTT. Translation: CASSWDRQAPGEKLFF.